The rows below give T cell receptor beta chains drawn from one sample of a study of beta chain features in type 1 diabetes. Assay: immunoSEQ multiplex PCR; the TCRdb copy retains only in-frame clones and omits some. The top ten hold almost 0.02% of the sample, which has some 250,000 clones, around 13% seen once. The material sequenced was naive CD4+ T cells from blood. Receptors originate from a man between 25 and 39 years old with type 1 diabetes. CDR3s include the opening cysteine and the closing phenylalanine or tryptophan. The D gene is left open where the match is weak. Clone size is given for some rows only: seen once, a few or many times, or a class if the clone is expanded.

cdr3_length	clone_size	v_call	j_call	d_call	cdr3_nt	cdr3_aa
16	few	TRBV18	TRBJ2-1	NA	TGTGCCAGCTCACCACCGCAGGTAGATTATTTCGATGAGCAGTTCTTC	CASSPPQVDYFDEQFF
15	few	TRBV30	TRBJ2-5	TRBD2	TGTGCCTGGAGTTTCATAGCGGGAGGAAGAGAGACCCAGTACTTC	CAWSFIAGGRETQYF
15	NA	TRBV4-2	TRBJ2-5	NA	TGTGCCAGCAGCTCTCGGGGAGGGGGGGAAGAGACCCAGTACTTC	CASSSRGGGEETQYF
13	NA	TRBV2	TRBJ1-2	TRBD1	TGTGCCAGCAGTCGTCAGACAGGGCGAGGCTACACCTTC	CASSRQTGRGYTF
18	NA	TRBV23-1	TRBJ2-2	NA	TGCGCCAGCAGTCAAGGCAACGCAGAACCAGGACATACCGGGGAGCTGTTTTTT	CASSQGNAEPGHTGELFF
12	NA	TRBV11-2	TRBJ2-7	NA	TGTGCCAGCAGCTTAGCCGGCTACGAGCAGTACTTC	CASSLAGYEQYF
13	NA	TRBV4-2	TRBJ2-3	NA	TGTGCCAGCAGCCCTAGGGAGCAGGATACGCAGTATTTT	CASSPREQDTQYF
15	few	TRBV11-2	TRBJ2-5	NA	TGTGCCAGCAGCTTAGGGCCGGGTCCACAAGAGACCCAGTACTTC	CASSLGPGPQETQYF
15	few	TRBV6-6	TRBJ2-2	NA	TGTGCCAGCAGTTACACAGGGACATACACCGGGGAGCTGTTTTTT	CASSYTGTYTGELFF
18	few	TRBV4-1	TRBJ2-3	TRBD2	TGCGCCAGCAGCCCCCTGGGACTAGCGGGGGGTTCGACAGATACGCAGTATTTT	CASSPLGLAGGSTDTQYF
15	few	TRBV4-1	TRBJ2-2	TRBD1	TGCGCCAGCAGCCAAGTCGACAGGGATGTCGGGGAGCTGTTTTTT	CASSQVDRDVGELFF
15	NA	TRBV6-6	TRBJ2-5	NA	TGTGCCAGCAGTTACTCGGGTGGGAGCCAAGAGACCCAGTACTTC	CASSYSGGSQETQYF
13	NA	TRBV29-1	TRBJ2-1	NA	TGCAGCGTTGACCCCCAGAACTACAATGAGCAGTTCTTC	CSVDPQNYNEQFF
14	few	TRBV15	TRBJ1-1	NA	TGTGCCACCAGCAGGTCGAGGAAGAACACTGAAGCTTTCTTT	CATSRSRKNTEAFF
10	few	TRBV29-1	TRBJ1-1	NA	TGCAGCGTTGATCAGGAGGGGGCTTTCTTT	CSVDQEGAFF